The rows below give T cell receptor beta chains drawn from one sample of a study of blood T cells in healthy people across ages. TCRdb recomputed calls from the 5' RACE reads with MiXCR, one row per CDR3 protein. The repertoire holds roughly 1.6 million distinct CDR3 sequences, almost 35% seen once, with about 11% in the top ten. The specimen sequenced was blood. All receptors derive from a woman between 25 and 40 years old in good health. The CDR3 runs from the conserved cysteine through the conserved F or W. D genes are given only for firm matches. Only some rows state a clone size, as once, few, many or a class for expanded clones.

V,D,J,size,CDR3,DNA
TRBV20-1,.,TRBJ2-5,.,CSATTWRGKTQYF,TGCAGTGCTACCACTTGGCGGGGCAAGACCCAGTACTTC
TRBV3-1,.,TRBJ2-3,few,CASSPRLSSDTQYF,TGTGCCAGCAGCCCCCGACTATCCTCAGATACGCAGTATTTT
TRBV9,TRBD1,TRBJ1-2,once,CASSVRTGAGSDGYTF,TGTGCCAGCAGCGTGCGGACAGGGGCGGGGTCTGATGGCTACACCTTC
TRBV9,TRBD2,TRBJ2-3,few,CASSVVSVGGGAADTQYF,TGTGCCAGCAGCGTAGTTTCCGTAGGCGGGGGGGCCGCAGATACGCAGTATTTT
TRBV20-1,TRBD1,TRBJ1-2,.,CSASRDRAIYTF,TGCAGTGCTAGCCGGGACAGGGCCATCTACACCTTC
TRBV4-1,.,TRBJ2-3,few,CASSRKGDSVGGGDTQYF,TGCGCCAGCAGCCGGAAGGGGGACTCGGTGGGAGGGGGAGATACGCAGTATTTT
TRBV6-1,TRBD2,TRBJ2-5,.,CASSEKLAGGTRETQYF,TGTGCCAGCAGTGAAAAACTAGCGGGGGGGACGCGAGAGACCCAGTACTTC
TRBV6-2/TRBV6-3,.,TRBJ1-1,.,CASSPPPLGGPMNTEAFF,TGTGCCAGCAGTCCTCCCCCCCTTGGGGGACCTATGAACACTGAAGCTTTCTTT
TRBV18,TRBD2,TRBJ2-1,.,CASSEITSGRNNEQFF,TGTGCCAGCTCAGAGATAACTAGCGGTCGGAACAATGAGCAGTTCTTC
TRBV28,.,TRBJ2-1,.,CASSSPQVSYNEQFF,TGTGCCAGCAGTTCCCCCCAGGTATCCTACAATGAGCAGTTCTTC
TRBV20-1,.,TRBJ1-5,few,CSARDPLRQYNQPQHF,TGCAGTGCTAGAGACCCCCTCAGACAGTACAATCAGCCCCAGCATTTT
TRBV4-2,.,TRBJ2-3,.,CASRDSRGNPTDTQYF,TGTGCCAGCAGAGACTCACGGGGGAACCCCACAGATACGCAGTATTTT
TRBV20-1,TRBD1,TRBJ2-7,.,CSAGVLGQGVHEQYF,TGCAGTGCTGGAGTCTTGGGACAGGGGGTACACGAGCAGTACTTC
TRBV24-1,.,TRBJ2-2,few,CATSDFPGPVNTGELFF,TGTGCCACCAGTGATTTTCCCGGACCCGTGAACACCGGGGAGCTGTTTTTT
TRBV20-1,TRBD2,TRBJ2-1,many,CSATPLAGARHEQFF,TGCAGTGCTACACCACTAGCGGGAGCACGGCATGAGCAGTTCTTC
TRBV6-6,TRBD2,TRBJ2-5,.,CASKWTSGGQETQYF,TGTGCCAGCAAATGGACTAGCGGGGGGCAAGAGACCCAGTACTTC
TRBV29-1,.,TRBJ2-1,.,CSVVAGNSYNEQFF,TGCAGCGTTGTTGCGGGGAACTCCTACAATGAGCAGTTCTTC
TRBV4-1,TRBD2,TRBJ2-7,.,CASSQDPQLAGGLSYEQYF,TGCGCCAGCAGCCAAGATCCCCAACTAGCGGGGGGCCTATCCTACGAGCAGTACTTC
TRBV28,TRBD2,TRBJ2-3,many,CASSLGGVDTQYF,TGTGCCAGCAGTTTAGGGGGGGTGGATACGCAGTATTTT
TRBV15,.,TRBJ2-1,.,CATSRRDSIYNEQFF,TGTGCCACCAGCAGAAGGGACTCGATCTACAATGAGCAGTTCTTC
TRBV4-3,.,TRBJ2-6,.,CASSQDGRGVSSGANVLTF,TGCGCCAGCAGCCAAGATGGGCGGGGCGTAAGCTCTGGGGCCAACGTCCTGACTTTC
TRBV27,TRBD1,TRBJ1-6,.,CASSLLSGQGASYNSPLHF,TGTGCCAGCAGTTTACTGTCGGGACAGGGTGCGTCCTATAATTCACCCCTCCACTTT
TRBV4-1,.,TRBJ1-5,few,CASSQAGVDGNQPQHF,TGCGCCAGCAGCCAGGCAGGGGTTGATGGCAATCAGCCCCAGCATTTT
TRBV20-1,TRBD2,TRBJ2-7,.,CSALETGESVTSVAEQYF,TGCAGTGCTCTAGAGACCGGAGAAAGTGTGACTAGCGTAGCCGAGCAGTACTTC
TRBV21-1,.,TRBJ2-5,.,CASSPSRGPLPLLQETQYF,TGTGCCAGCAGCCCTTCCCGCGGACCCTTACCCTTATTACAAGAGACCCAGTACTTC
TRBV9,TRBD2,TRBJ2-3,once,CASSVASGSYTDTQYF,TGTGCCAGCAGCGTAGCTAGCGGGTCATACACAGATACGCAGTATTTT
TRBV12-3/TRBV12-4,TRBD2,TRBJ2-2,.,CATSAGALAGELFF,TGTGCCACCTCAGCGGGAGCGCTCGCCGGGGAGCTGTTTTTT